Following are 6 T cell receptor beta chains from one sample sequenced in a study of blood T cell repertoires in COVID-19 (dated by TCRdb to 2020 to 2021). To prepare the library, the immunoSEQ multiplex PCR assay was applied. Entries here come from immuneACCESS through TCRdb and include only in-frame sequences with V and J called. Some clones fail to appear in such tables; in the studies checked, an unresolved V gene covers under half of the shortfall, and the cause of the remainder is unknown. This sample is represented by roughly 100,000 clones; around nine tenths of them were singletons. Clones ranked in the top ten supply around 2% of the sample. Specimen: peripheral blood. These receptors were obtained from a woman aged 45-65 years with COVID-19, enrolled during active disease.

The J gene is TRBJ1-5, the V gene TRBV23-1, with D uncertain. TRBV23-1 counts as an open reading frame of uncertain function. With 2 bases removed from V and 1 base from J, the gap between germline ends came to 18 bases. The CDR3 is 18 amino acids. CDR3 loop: CASSQIPRVRWSNQPQHF. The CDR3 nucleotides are TGCGCCAGCAGTCAAATCCCCCGGGTCAGATGGAGCAATCAGCCCCAGCATTTT.

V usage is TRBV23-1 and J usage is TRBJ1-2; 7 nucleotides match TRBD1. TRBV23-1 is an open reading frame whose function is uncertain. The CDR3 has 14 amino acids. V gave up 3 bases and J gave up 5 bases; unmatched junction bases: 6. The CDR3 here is CASSHSDRYYGYTF. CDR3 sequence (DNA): TGCGCCAGCAGTCATTCGGACAGGTATTATGGCTACACCTTC.

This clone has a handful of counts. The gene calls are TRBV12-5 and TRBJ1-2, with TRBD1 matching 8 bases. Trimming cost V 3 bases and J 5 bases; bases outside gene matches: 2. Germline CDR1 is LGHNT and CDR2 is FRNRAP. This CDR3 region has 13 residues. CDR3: CASGLRQGYGYTF. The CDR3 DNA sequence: TGTGCTAGTGGTTTACGACAGGGGTATGGCTACACCTTC.

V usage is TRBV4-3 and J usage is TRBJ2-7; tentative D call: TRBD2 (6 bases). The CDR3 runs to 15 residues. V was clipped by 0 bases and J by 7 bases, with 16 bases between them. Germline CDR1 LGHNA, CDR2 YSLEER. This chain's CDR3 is CASSQEMNLGGEQYF. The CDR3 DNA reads TGCGCCAGCAGCCAAGAAATGAACCTCGGGGGTGAGCAGTACTTC.

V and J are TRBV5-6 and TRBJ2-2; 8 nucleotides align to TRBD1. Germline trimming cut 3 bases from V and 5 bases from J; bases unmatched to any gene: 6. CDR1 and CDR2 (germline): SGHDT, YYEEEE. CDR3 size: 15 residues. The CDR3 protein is CASSWTGSGTGELFF. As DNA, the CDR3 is TGTGCCAGCAGCTGGACAGGGTCAGGAACCGGGGAGCTGTTTTTT.

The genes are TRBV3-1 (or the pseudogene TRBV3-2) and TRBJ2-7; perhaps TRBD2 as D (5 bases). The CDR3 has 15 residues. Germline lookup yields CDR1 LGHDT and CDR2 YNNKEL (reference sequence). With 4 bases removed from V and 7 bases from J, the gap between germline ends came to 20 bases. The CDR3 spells CASSPRGLTSGEQYV. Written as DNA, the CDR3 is TGTGCCAGCAGCCCTAGAGGCCTCACCTCGGGGGAGCAGTACGTC.